Listed below are T cell receptor beta chains from one sample, sequenced in a study of T cells in Graves' hyperthyroidism and ophthalmopathy. TCRdb re-derived calls from the multiplex PCR reads in MiXCR, one entry per CDR3 protein. The sample has hundreds of thousands of distinct CDR3 sequences, 24% seen once. The specimen was blood. These receptors were obtained from a woman in her 30s with Graves' ophthalmopathy. The CDR3 runs from the conserved cysteine through the conserved F or W. The order of the fields is V gene, J gene, CDR3 protein.

v_call: TRBV5-1; j_call: TRBJ2-3; cdr3_aa: CASSLGLAESTDTQYF
v_call: TRBV20-1; j_call: TRBJ1-5; cdr3_aa: CSVSPPGDNQPQHF
v_call: TRBV6-4; j_call: TRBJ1-5; cdr3_aa: CASIPGTGSNQPQHF
v_call: TRBV12-3/TRBV12-4; j_call: TRBJ1-1; cdr3_aa: CASSQTGGWTEAFF
v_call: TRBV6-1; j_call: TRBJ1-5; cdr3_aa: CASSTGTVSNQPQHF
v_call: TRBV2; j_call: TRBJ2-7; cdr3_aa: CASSQLATLYEQYF
v_call: TRBV9; j_call: TRBJ2-7; cdr3_aa: CASSGGDHEQYF
v_call: TRBV7-9; j_call: TRBJ1-1; cdr3_aa: CASSDARLGTEAFF
v_call: TRBV12-3/TRBV12-4; j_call: TRBJ1-3; cdr3_aa: CASSFSGTGNTIYF
v_call: TRBV12-3/TRBV12-4; j_call: TRBJ2-7; cdr3_aa: CASSLGNKQYF
v_call: TRBV19; j_call: TRBJ1-2; cdr3_aa: CASSITRQVNYGYTF
v_call: TRBV9; j_call: TRBJ2-5; cdr3_aa: CASSAQLEETQYF
v_call: TRBV5-6; j_call: TRBJ1-2; cdr3_aa: CASSSPGWGRNYGYTF
v_call: TRBV6-5; j_call: TRBJ2-7; cdr3_aa: CASSYQGQVYEQYF
v_call: TRBV18; j_call: TRBJ2-2; cdr3_aa: CASSTRQGWTGELFF
v_call: TRBV11-2; j_call: TRBJ1-1; cdr3_aa: CASSLVRGRNTEAFF
v_call: TRBV7-9; j_call: TRBJ1-6; cdr3_aa: CASSTGRDYNSPLHF
v_call: TRBV28; j_call: TRBJ2-7; cdr3_aa: CASSFRAEVSYEQYF
v_call: TRBV7-2; j_call: TRBJ2-7; cdr3_aa: CASEPGQGNYEQYF
v_call: TRBV12-3/TRBV12-4; j_call: TRBJ1-5; cdr3_aa: CASSLRQGNSNQPQHF
v_call: TRBV27; j_call: TRBJ2-7; cdr3_aa: CASSYSMVGALLEQCF
v_call: TRBV28; j_call: TRBJ1-1; cdr3_aa: CASSPVSFWGAPTEAFF
v_call: TRBV6-1; j_call: TRBJ1-5; cdr3_aa: CASRTGTDSNQPQHF
v_call: TRBV20-1; j_call: TRBJ1-5; cdr3_aa: CSARDLQGWNQPQHF
v_call: TRBV6-4; j_call: TRBJ2-5; cdr3_aa: CASSYSVQETQYF
v_call: TRBV6-5; j_call: TRBJ1-1; cdr3_aa: CASSYSTGAMNTEAFF
v_call: TRBV29-1; j_call: TRBJ1-2; cdr3_aa: CSVEGGTGGYTF
v_call: TRBV20-1; j_call: TRBJ1-5; cdr3_aa: CSAREGNQPQRF
v_call: TRBV7-2; j_call: TRBJ1-2; cdr3_aa: CASSLSVGQGGYGYTF
v_call: TRBV19; j_call: TRBJ1-2; cdr3_aa: CASSIDLGNGYTF
v_call: TRBV3-1; j_call: TRBJ1-2; cdr3_aa: CASSQGTDYGYTF
v_call: TRBV10-3; j_call: TRBJ2-7; cdr3_aa: CASSESPVRVYEQYF
v_call: TRBV19; j_call: TRBJ2-3; cdr3_aa: CASRHSDTDTQYF
v_call: TRBV19; j_call: TRBJ1-1; cdr3_aa: CASSIATGRTEAFF
v_call: TRBV20-1; j_call: TRBJ2-4; cdr3_aa: CSAREKGLLDIQYF
v_call: TRBV12-3/TRBV12-4; j_call: TRBJ1-5; cdr3_aa: CASSLDGRMDQPQHF
v_call: TRBV28; j_call: TRBJ1-2; cdr3_aa: CASSFGGDGYTF
v_call: TRBV24-1; j_call: TRBJ2-7; cdr3_aa: CATSDAGDSYEQYF
v_call: TRBV6-5; j_call: TRBJ1-1; cdr3_aa: CASSYGGAGDTEAFF
v_call: TRBV5-1; j_call: TRBJ2-7; cdr3_aa: CASSLATESLYEQYF
v_call: TRBV30; j_call: TRBJ1-1; cdr3_aa: CAWSGSGVNTEAFF
v_call: TRBV6-5; j_call: TRBJ2-7; cdr3_aa: CASSYHGQGAYEQYF
v_call: TRBV27; j_call: TRBJ2-7; cdr3_aa: CASSFRDNYEQYF
v_call: TRBV12-3/TRBV12-4; j_call: TRBJ2-6; cdr3_aa: CAGSSRGGHPASGAKVLTF
v_call: TRBV28; j_call: TRBJ2-7; cdr3_aa: CASSLPGTYEQYF
v_call: TRBV20-1; j_call: TRBJ2-5; cdr3_aa: CGTRGRETQYF